These 21 T cell receptor beta chains were sequenced from one sample in a study of beta chain features in type 1 diabetes. Since all of the isolated RNA was reverse transcribed, expressed TCRB transcripts were what got sequenced. Sequencing was performed with immunoSEQ multiplex PCR; in TCRdb, only in-frame clones are kept and a portion is missing. Of roughly 370,000 clones listed, roughly 13% were seen once; the top ten hold 0.035% to 0.04%. The material sequenced was naive CD4+ T cells from blood. The receptors were sampled from a man aged 25-40 years in good health.

This clone was seen more than once but under ten times. Other DNA sequences within the sample encode an identical CDR3. This sequence joins TRBV30 and TRBJ2-1; TRBD2 matches at 14 bases. The V and J ends lost 1 base and 7 bases, in that order; junction bases with no gene match: 3. From germline, CDR1 is GTSNPN and CDR2 SVGIG (reference sequence). CDR3 length: 15 amino acids. CDR3 DNA: TGTGCCTGGAGTGCCCGACTAGCGGGAGGGAATGAGCAGTTCTTC. It codes for CAWSARLAGGNEQFF.

The V and J genes are TRBV4-2 and TRBJ2-1; possibly TRBD1 or TRBD2 for D (5 bases each). In germline, CDR1 is LGHNA, CDR2 YNFKEQ. The CDR3 sequence is 13 residues long. The germline V and J ends were trimmed by 5 bases and 15 bases, with 20 bases remaining between them. CDR3 protein: CASSALVGPFLFF. CDR3 coding DNA: TGTGCCAGCAGCGCCCTAGTGGGACCCTTCTTGTTCTTC.

The chain joins TRBV7-2 to TRBJ2-7; no reliable D call. This CDR3 is built from 17 residues. Deletions cut 5 bases from V and 2 bases from J, with 22 bases between. In germline, CDR1 is SGHTA, CDR2 FQGNSA. CDR3 amino acids: CASSPGRNQGLPYEQYF. DNA of the CDR3: TGTGCCAGCAGCCCAGGCCGGAACCAAGGGTTACCCTACGAGCAGTACTTC.

This clone has more than one count but fewer than ten. The chain combines TRBV12-5 with TRBJ2-3; maybe TRBD1 (6 bases). The CDR3 sequence is 15 residues long. CDR1 and CDR2 from the germline V gene are LGHNT and FRNRAP. Between the trimmed V and J ends, which lost 9 bases and 4 bases, there was a span of 20 bases. The CDR3 DNA reads TGTGCTAGCGCCCCACAGGTACAGGGTGCAGATACGCAGTATTTT. Its translation is CASAPQVQGADTQYF.

This clone appeared many times. The chain couples TRBV29-1 to TRBJ2-1, with D uncertain. Trimming took off 4 bases at V and 14 bases at J, with 15 bases between the two ends. This CDR3 has 11 amino acids. Germline CDR1 SQVTM, CDR2 ANQGSEA. As DNA, the CDR3 is TGCAGCGTTGCCAGCGATAAACTTAAGTTCTTC. Translation: CSVASDKLKFF.

This clone was picked up a small number of times. The chain employs TRBV4-3 and TRBJ2-3; D is unclear. The V and J ends lost 1 base and 5 bases respectively, with 7 bases between them. Per germline, CDR1 LGHNA and CDR2 YSLEER. This CDR3 spans 13 amino acids. The CDR3 loop reads CASSQGDGDTQYF. CDR3 in DNA: TGCGCCAGCAGCCAAGGTGACGGAGATACGCAGTATTTT.

The chain employs TRBV7-2 and TRBJ2-1, with 8 bases identical to TRBD1. CDR3 length equals 13 residues. Germline V gene sequence: CDR1 SGHTA, CDR2 FQGNSA. V lost 5 bases to trimming and J lost 7 bases; unmatched junction nucleotides: 4. The CDR3 bases are TGTGCCAGCAGCCGTAGACAGGGGAATGAGCAGTTCTTC. As protein: CASSRRQGNEQFF. The full variable domain, its missing parts supplied by reference TRBV7-2 and TRBJ2-1, is GAGVSQSPSNKVTEKGKDVELRCDPISGHTALYWYRQSLGQGLEFLIYFQGNSAPDKSGLPSDRFSAERTGGSVSTLTIQRTQQEDSAVYLCASSRRQGNEQFFGPGTRLTVL.

The chain employs TRBV7-9 and TRBJ1-1; D might be TRBD1 (5 bases). The V and J ends lost 5 bases and 1 base respectively, with 11 bases between them. The CDR3 spans 14 residues. The germline V gene has CDR1 SEHNR and CDR2 FQNEAQ (reference sequence). The CDR3 nucleotides read TGTGCCAGCAGCCCCGTGACAGCGAACACTGAAGCTTTCTTT. Protein sequence: CASSPVTANTEAFF.

This clone showed up just a few times. V usage is TRBV7-9 and J usage is TRBJ2-3; 10 bases are a match to TRBD2. V trimming: 6 bases; J trimming: 5 bases; junction bases outside the gene matches: 2. Germline assignment: CDR1 SEHNR and CDR2 FQNEAQ (reference sequence). The CDR3 covers 13 residues. The CDR3 loop is CASRASGGDTQYF. CDR3 nucleotides: TGTGCCAGCAGGGCTAGCGGGGGAGATACGCAGTATTTT.

This clone was counted between two and nine times. The genes are TRBV7-2 and TRBJ2-1; the match to TRBD2 covers 10 bases. The CDR3 has 17 residues. With V trimmed by 4 bases and J by 8 bases, 14 bases remained unmatched. CDR1 is SGHTA, CDR2 FQGNSA, per germline. CDR3 bases: TGTGCCAGCAGCTCCCCCGGGAGCGGGGGGGCGAGGTATGAGCAGTTCTTC. Translated, it gives CASSSPGSGGARYEQFF.

This clone was detected only a few times. The chain carries TRBV9 and TRBJ2-2; 7 bases are shared with TRBD1. Looked up from germline, CDR1 is SGDLS and CDR2 is YYNGEE. J was trimmed by 4 bases and V by 2 bases; bases with no gene match: 8. There are 16 residues in the CDR3. The DNA of the CDR3 is TGTGCCAGCAGCGTTGAGACAGGGTTGGTCACCGGGGAGCTGTTTTTT. Its protein product is CASSVETGLVTGELFF.

CDR3 protein: CASSFEGYEQYF. DNA of the CDR3: TGTGCCAGCAGCTTCGAAGGCTACGAGCAGTACTTC. This chain joins TRBV27 and TRBJ2-7, with unresolved D. CDR3 size: 12 residues. V gave up 6 bases and J gave up 3 bases, with 9 bases separating them. From germline, CDR1 is MNHEY and CDR2 SMNVEV (reference sequence).

The chain joins TRBV19 to TRBJ2-4; D unclear. The V gene lost 0 bases and the J gene lost 9 bases, with 9 bases spanning the gap. The CDR3 length is 13 residues. The germline V gene encodes CDR1 LNHDA and CDR2 SQIVND (reference sequence). The CDR3 sequence: CASSIDSRFIQYF. CDR3 coding DNA: TGTGCCAGTAGTATAGATTCAAGATTCATTCAGTACTTC.

The chain has TRBV29-1 and TRBJ1-1; D unresolved. The CDR3 extends over 11 amino acids. The V gene's germline CDR1 is SQVTM and CDR2 ANQGSEA. With 4 bases removed from V and 3 bases from J, the gap between germline ends came to 6 bases. CDR3 sequence reads: CSVGVDTEAFF. In nucleotides, the CDR3 is TGCAGCGTTGGAGTAGACACTGAAGCTTTCTTT.

This clone was detected only a few times. The CDR3 here is CASSLALRGRITYEQYF. In DNA form, the CDR3 reads TGTGCCAGCAGCTTAGCGCTCAGGGGGCGCATCACCTACGAGCAGTACTTC. The V gene is TRBV7-2, the J gene TRBJ2-7; 8 bases fit TRBD1. This CDR3 has 17 amino acids. After removal of 0 bases from V and 2 bases from J, the junction contained 9 bases not matched to a gene. From germline, CDR1 is SGHTA and CDR2 FQGNSA.

The rearrangement links TRBV5-4 to TRBJ1-1; D is possibly TRBD1 (6 bases). Germline CDR1 is SGHNT and CDR2 is YYREEE (reference sequence). The CDR3 runs 15 residues. V was clipped by 1 base and J by 1 base, with 11 bases between them. CDR3 protein: CASSLPGAGNTEAFF. CDR3 DNA sequence: TGTGCCAGCAGCTTGCCGGGGGCCGGGAACACTGAAGCTTTCTTT. Full variable domain (outside the CDR3, taken from reference TRBV5-4 and TRBJ1-1): ETGVTQSPTHLIKTRGQQVTLRCSSQSGHNTVSWYQQALGQGPQFIFQYYREEENGRGNFPPRFSGLQFPNYSSELNVNALELDDSALYLCASSLPGAGNTEAFFGQGTRLTVV.

This clone has only a few counts. The chain joins TRBV15 to TRBJ2-1; D is perhaps TRBD2 (6 bases). V lost 1 base, J lost 8 bases, and 15 bases lay in between. This CDR3 is 15 amino acids long. In germline, CDR1 is LNHNV, CDR2 YYDKDF (reference sequence). CDR3 sequence: CATSRGPLAYDEQFF. CDR3 DNA: TGTGCCACCAGCAGAGGCCCGCTAGCGTACGATGAGCAGTTCTTC. Full variable domain (rest looked up from reference TRBV15 and TRBJ2-1): DAMVIQNPRYQVTQFGKPVTLSCSQTLNHNVMYWYQQKSSQAPKLLFHYYDKDFNNEADTPDNFQSRRPNTSFCFLDIRSPGLGDTAMYLCATSRGPLAYDEQFFGPGTRLTVL.

This clone was found a few times. The chain couples TRBV9 to TRBJ2-7, with TRBD1 matching 7 bases. The CDR3 covers 15 residues. The V gene's germline CDR1 is SGDLS and CDR2 YYNGEE. The junction had 10 bases not matched to a gene; V was cut back by 4 bases and J by 3 bases. The CDR3 sequence: CASSIDRAGRYEQYF. The CDR3 nucleotides read TGTGCCAGCAGCATAGACAGGGCGGGTCGCTACGAGCAGTACTTC.

The chain carries TRBV7-2 and TRBJ1-1; D is perhaps TRBD1 (6 bases). The germline gives CDR1 SGHTA, CDR2 FQGNSA. V dropped 4 bases and J dropped 7 bases, with 13 bases sitting between them. This CDR3 has 13 residues. The CDR3 DNA is TGTGCCAGCAGCTCACAGGGAATGGGTGAAGCTTTCTTT. This codes for CASSSQGMGEAFF.

The sample holds a few counts of this clone. The V and J genes are TRBV14 and TRBJ2-3; no definite D call. Germline CDR1 SGHDN, CDR2 FVKESK. The V end was cut by 3 bases, the J end by 6 bases, with 10 bases between. CDR3 size: 13 residues. The CDR3 region has the DNA TGTGCCAGCAGCCAGCGCCGCGTGGATACGCAGTATTTT. Amino acid sequence: CASSQRRVDTQYF.

V and J are TRBV5-1 and TRBJ1-1; no firm D call. The V gene lost 0 bases and the J gene lost 7 bases, with 10 bases spanning the gap. CDR3 length equals 13 residues. Germline V gene sequence: CDR1 SGHRS, CDR2 YFSETQ. CDR3 DNA sequence: TGCGCCAGCAGCTTGGTTCCAGGCAATGAAGCTTTCTTT. The encoded protein is CASSLVPGNEAFF.